The clone carrying this T cell receptor (beta chain) showed up just a few times. This entry is derived from a study of patients and donors after allogeneic stem cell transplantation. TCRdb reprocessed the RT-PCR reads via MiXCR and lists one record per CDR3 protein. Here the sample spans approximately 410,000 distinct CDR3 sequences, approximately 16% being singletons. The CDR3 covers 14 residues. Unmatched junction bases numbered 6, after V lost 6 bases and J lost 3 bases. The receptor was derived from a human donor who was either an allogeneic HSCT recipient or a stem cell or donor lymphocyte infusion donor (not recorded which). It is not recorded whose cells these are; they may come from a transplant donor. The chain links TRBV12-3 or TRBV12-4 to TRBJ2-7, with TRBD1 identical over 9 bases. Sequencing was performed on blood, either unsorted or a sorted T cell fraction (not recorded which). Here the CDR3 reads CASSRDRVLYEQYF. The CDR3 coding sequence is TGTGCCAGCAGCCGGGACAGGGTTCTCTACGAGCAGTACTTC.